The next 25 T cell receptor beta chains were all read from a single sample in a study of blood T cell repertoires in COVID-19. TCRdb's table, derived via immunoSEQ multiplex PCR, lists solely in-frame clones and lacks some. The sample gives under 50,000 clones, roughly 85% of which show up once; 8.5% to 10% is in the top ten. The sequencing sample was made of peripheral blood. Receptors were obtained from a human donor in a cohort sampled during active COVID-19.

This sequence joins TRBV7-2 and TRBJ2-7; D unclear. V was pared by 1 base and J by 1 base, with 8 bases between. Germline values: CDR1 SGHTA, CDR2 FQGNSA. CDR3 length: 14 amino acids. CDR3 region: CASSLGQISYEQYF. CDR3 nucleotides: TGTGCCAGCAGCTTAGGCCAGATATCCTACGAGCAGTACTTC.

The CDR3 region is CAGGQGFNQPQHF. In DNA form, the CDR3 reads TGTGCCGGGGGACAGGGGTTCAATCAGCCCCAGCATTTT. The V and J genes are TRBV6-5 and TRBJ1-5; 10 bases are a match to TRBD1. V was pared by 11 bases and J by 3 bases, with 4 bases of the junction left unmatched. The CDR3 is 13 amino acids. CDR1 and CDR2 from the germline V gene are MNHEY and SVGAGI.

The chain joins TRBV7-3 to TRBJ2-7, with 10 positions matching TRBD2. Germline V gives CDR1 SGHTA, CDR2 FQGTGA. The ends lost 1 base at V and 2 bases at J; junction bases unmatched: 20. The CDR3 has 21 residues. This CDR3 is CASSLRGIKLAGGVLTYEQYF. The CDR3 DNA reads TGTGCCAGCAGCTTAAGGGGGATTAAATTAGCGGGAGGCGTTCTTACCTACGAGCAGTACTTC.

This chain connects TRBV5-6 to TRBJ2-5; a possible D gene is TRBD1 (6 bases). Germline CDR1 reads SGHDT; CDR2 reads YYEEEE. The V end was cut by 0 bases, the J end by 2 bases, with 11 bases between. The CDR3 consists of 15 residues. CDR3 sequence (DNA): TGTGCCAGCAGCTTGGGAGGGGGTCTACAAGAGACCCAGTACTTC. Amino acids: CASSLGGGLQETQYF.

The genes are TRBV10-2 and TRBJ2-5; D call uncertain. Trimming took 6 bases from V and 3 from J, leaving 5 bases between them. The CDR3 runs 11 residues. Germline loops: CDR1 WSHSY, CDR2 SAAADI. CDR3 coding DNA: TGCGCCAGCAGAAGCGAAGAGACCCAGTACTTC. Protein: CASRSEETQYF.

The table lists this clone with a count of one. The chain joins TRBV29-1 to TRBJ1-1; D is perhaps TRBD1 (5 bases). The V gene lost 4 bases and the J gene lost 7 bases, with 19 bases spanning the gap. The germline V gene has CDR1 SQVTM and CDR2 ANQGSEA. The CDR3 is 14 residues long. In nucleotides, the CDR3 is TGCAGCGTTGTAAGTGGGCAGGGTGTGGGTGAAGCTTTCTTT. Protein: CSVVSGQGVGEAFF. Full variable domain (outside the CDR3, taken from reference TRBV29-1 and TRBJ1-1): SAVISQKPSRDICQRGTSLTIQCQVDSQVTMMFWYRQQPGQSLTLIATANQGSEATYESGFVIDKFPISRPNLTFSTLTVSNMSPEDSSIYLCSVVSGQGVGEAFFGQGTRLTVV.

The CDR3 sequence is CASSVASGAYNEQFF. CDR3 nucleotide sequence: TGTGCCAGCAGCGTAGCTAGCGGAGCCTACAATGAGCAGTTCTTC. The J gene is TRBJ2-1, the V gene TRBV9; TRBD2 aligns across 7 bases. The ends lost 0 bases at V and 2 bases at J; junction bases unmatched: 2. Germline loops: CDR1 SGDLS, CDR2 YYNGEE. The CDR3 length is 15 residues.

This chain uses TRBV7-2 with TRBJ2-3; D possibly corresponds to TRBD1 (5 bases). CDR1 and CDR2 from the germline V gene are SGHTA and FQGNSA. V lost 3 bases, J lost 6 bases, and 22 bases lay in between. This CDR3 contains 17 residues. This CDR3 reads CASSFQGSYTSGDTQYF. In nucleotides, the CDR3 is TGTGCCAGCAGCTTCCAGGGCAGTTACACATCAGGGGATACGCAGTATTTT.

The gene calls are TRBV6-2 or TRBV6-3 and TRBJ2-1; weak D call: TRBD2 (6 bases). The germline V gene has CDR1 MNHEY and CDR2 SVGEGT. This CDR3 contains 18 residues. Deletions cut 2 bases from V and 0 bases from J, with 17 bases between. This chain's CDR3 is CASSYKASASSSYNEQFF. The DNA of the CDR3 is TGTGCCAGCAGTTACAAGGCTAGCGCCAGTAGCTCCTACAATGAGCAGTTCTTC.

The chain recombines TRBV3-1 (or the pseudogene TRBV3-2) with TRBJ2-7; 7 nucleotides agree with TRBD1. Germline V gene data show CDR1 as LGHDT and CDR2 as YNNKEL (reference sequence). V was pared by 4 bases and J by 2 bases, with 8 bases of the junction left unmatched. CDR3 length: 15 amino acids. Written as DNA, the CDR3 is TGTGCCAGCAGCCCGACCGGGACAGCAACCTACGAGCAGTACTTC. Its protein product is CASSPTGTATYEQYF.

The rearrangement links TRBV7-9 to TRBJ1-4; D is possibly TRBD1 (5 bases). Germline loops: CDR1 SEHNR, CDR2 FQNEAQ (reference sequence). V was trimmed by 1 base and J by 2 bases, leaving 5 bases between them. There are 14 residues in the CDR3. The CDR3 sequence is CASSLGGTNEKLFF. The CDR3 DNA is TGTGCCAGCAGCTTAGGGGGCACTAATGAAAAACTGTTTTTT.

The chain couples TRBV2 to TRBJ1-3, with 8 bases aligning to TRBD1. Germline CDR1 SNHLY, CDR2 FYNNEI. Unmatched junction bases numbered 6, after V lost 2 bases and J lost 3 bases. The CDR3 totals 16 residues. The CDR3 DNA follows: TGTGCCAGCAGTGAATTCGACAGGGGCAGTGGAAACACCATATATTTT. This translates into CASSEFDRGSGNTIYF.

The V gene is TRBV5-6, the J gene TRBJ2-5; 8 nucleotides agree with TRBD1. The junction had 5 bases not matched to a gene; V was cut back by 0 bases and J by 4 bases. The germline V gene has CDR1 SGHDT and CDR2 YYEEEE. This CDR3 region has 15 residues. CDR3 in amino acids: CASSLDQGAGETQYF. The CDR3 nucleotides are TGTGCCAGCAGCTTGGATCAGGGGGCGGGAGAGACCCAGTACTTC.

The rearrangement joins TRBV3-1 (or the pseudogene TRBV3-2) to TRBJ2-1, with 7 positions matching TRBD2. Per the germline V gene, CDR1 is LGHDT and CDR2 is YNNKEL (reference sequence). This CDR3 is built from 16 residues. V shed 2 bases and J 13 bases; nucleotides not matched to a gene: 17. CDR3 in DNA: TGTGCCAGCAGCCAATCCGGGACGGGAGGTACAATGAGACAGTTCTTC. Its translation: CASSQSGTGGTMRQFF.

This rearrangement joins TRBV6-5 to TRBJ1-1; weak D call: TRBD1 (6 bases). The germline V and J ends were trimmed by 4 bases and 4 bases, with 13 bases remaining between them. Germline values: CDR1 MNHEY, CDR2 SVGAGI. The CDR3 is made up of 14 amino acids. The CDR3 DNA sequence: TGTGCCAGCAGTTCAGGGGCGAGGGGCACTGAAGCTTTCTTT. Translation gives CASSSGARGTEAFF.

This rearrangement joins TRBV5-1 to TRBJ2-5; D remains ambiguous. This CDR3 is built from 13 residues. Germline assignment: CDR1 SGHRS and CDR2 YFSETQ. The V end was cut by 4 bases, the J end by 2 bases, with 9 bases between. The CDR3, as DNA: TGCGCCAGCAGCACGACTCTACAAGAGACCCAGTACTTC. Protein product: CASSTTLQETQYF.

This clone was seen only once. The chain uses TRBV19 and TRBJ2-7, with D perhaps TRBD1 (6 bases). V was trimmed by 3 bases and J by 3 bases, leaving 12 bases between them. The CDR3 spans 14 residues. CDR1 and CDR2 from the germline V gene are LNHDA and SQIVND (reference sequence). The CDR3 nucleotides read TGTGCCAGTAGTATCCCCGGACAGAACTACGAGCAGTACTTC. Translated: CASSIPGQNYEQYF.

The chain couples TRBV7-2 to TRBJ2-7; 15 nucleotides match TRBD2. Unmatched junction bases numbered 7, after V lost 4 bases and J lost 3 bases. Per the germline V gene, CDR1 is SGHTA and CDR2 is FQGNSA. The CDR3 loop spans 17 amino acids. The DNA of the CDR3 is TGTGCCAGCAGCTCGGTCGGACTAGCGGGAGGGAACTACGAGCAGTACTTC. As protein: CASSSVGLAGGNYEQYF.

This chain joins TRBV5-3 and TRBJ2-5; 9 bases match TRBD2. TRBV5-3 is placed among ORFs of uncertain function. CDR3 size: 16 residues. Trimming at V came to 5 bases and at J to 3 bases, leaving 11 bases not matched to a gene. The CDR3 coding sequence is TGTGCCAGAAGTTTTGGGACTAGCCGAGACAAAGAGACCCAGTACTTC. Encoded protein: CARSFGTSRDKETQYF.

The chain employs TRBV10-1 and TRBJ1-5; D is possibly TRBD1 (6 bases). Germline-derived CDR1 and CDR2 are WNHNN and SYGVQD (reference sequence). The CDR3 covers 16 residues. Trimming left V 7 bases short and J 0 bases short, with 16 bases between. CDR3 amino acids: CASTPLQGFSNQPQHF. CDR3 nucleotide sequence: TGCGCCAGCACCCCCTTACAGGGTTTTAGCAATCAGCCCCAGCATTTT.

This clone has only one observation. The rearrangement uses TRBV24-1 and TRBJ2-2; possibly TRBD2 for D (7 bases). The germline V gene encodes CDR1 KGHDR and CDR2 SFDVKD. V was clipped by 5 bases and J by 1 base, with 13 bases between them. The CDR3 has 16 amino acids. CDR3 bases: TGTGCCACCAGTGCCCGAAGGGGGGGGAACACCGGGGAGCTGTTTTTT. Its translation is CATSARRGGNTGELFF.

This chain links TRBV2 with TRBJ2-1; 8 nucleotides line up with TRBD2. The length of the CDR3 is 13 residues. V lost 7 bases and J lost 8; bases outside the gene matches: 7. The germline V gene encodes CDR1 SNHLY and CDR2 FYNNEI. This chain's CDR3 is CASNLREVHEQFF. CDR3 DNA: TGTGCCAGCAATCTGCGGGAGGTCCATGAGCAGTTCTTC.

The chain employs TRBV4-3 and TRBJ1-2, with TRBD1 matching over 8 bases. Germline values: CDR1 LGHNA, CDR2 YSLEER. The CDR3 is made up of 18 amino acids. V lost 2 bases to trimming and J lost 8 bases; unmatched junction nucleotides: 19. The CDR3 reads CASSQQRTGPVPVGGYTF. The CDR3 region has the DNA TGCGCCAGCAGCCAACAACGGACAGGGCCCGTTCCAGTGGGGGGCTACACCTTC.

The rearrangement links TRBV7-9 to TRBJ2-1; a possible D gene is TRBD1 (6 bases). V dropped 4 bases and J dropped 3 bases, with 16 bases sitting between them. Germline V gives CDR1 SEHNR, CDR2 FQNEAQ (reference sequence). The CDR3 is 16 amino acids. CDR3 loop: CASSSGGQRHYNEQFF. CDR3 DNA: TGTGCCAGCAGCTCCGGAGGACAGCGTCACTACAATGAGCAGTTCTTC.

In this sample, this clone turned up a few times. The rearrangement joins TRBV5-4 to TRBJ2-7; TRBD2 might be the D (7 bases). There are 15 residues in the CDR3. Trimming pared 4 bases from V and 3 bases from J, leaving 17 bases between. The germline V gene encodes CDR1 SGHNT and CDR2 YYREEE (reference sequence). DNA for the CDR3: TGTGCCAGCAGCCCCAGGGGAGGGGCGCGCTACGAGCAGTACTTC. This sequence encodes CASSPRGGARYEQYF.